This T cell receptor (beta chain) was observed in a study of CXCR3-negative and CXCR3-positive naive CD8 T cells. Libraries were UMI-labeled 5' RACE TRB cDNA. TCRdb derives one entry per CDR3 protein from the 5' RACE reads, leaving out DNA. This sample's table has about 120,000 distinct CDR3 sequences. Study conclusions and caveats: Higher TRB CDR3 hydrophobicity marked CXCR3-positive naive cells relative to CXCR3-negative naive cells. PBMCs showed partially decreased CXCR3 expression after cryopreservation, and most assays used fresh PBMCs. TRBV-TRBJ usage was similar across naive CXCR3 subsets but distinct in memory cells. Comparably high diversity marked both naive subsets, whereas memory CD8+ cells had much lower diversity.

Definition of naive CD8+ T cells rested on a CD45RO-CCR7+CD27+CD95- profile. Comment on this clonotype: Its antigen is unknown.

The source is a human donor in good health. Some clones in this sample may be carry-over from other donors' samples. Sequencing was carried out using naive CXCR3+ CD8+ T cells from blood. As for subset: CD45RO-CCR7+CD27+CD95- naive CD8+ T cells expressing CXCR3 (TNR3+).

CDR3 region: CASSPGDYNEQFF. The chain recombines TRBV4-2 with TRBJ2-1; checking the TCRdb D call of TRBD1 is not possible without DNA. CDR1 and CDR2 from the germline V gene are LGHNA and YNFKEQ. This CDR3 is 13 amino acids long.